This T cell receptor (beta chain) was identified during a study of T cells in Graves' hyperthyroidism and ophthalmopathy (dated by TCRdb to the late 2010s). At the level of the whole study: Peripheral blood was collected at initial diagnosis, before any treatment. TCR V-J signatures able to tell the groups apart were searched for in a discovery cohort of 90 to 100 patients, of whom 40 to 45 had Graves' ophthalmopathy and 57 had stable Graves' hyperthyroidism. Prospective prediction of ophthalmopathy was tested in an independent validation cohort of fewer than 20 hyperthyroidism patients and some 17 patients who later progressed to ophthalmopathy. The 100 or so discovery patients were randomly split 7:3 into training and test sets. Thyroid tissue and blood T-cell repertoires from about six Graves' hyperthyroidism patients were also compared in the study. After sampling, hyperthyroidism patients received methimazole starting at 30 mg daily, and ophthalmopathy patients received high-dose intravenous methylprednisolone. According to the paper, TCR Vbeta CDR3 sequencing was carried out on 135 peripheral blood samples, which came from fewer than 50 ophthalmopathy, roughly 75 hyperthyroidism and approximately 17 progressor patients.

Broader findings and caveats from the paper: Sample size was not statistically predetermined, and investigators were not blinded to group allocation. A model built on a 13 V-J signature distinguished ophthalmopathy from stable hyperthyroidism, reaching 87.88% sensitivity and about 81% specificity in cross-validation and 80%/75% in testing. In validation, the model predicted progression to ophthalmopathy with roughly 66% sensitivity and around 72% specificity, a median of approximately 6.7 months before onset. Most expanded thyroid clonotypes (frequency above 0.001) were also detected in blood, suggesting blood repertoires may reflect thyroid immune responses.

A patient counted as having stable Graves' hyperthyroidism if no progression to ophthalmopathy occurred over 18 months of follow-up. The hyperthyroidism patients were between 18 and 65 years old and newly diagnosed, with a disease duration of less than 2 months. Any patient with an uncontrolled infection, another autoimmune disease, pregnancy or lactation was excluded. Clinical symptoms, serum thyroxine and TRAb, thyroid ultrasound, and orbital computed tomography formed the basis for the diagnoses. Ficoll-Paque density gradient centrifugation was used to isolate PBMCs from 10 ml of fresh peripheral blood. Total RNA was extracted using Trizol reagent, and RNA quality was assessed on an Agilent 2100 Bioanalyzer. This clonotype was seen repeatedly, ten times or more. The antigen it recognizes is unknown. Base qualities were left out, and no much larger clone turns up one base away. The TCR beta CDR3 regions were amplified from RNA transcripts. A first-round RT-PCR of the TCR CDR3 used the HTBI primer set with the Qiagen OneStep RT-PCR kit. A second multiplex PCR round built the libraries, followed by size selection and purification. Sequencing of the libraries was done on an Illumina HiSeq2000 using paired-end 100 bp reads. From the authors' description of their analysis: SOAPnuke was used to process the raw data, removing reads that contained adapters or uncalled bases, had a mean Phred below 15, or lacked an exact match to the constant primer or identifier. High-quality paired reads were merged using COPE v1.2.5, and each unique nucleotide sequence was defined as a clonotype. MiTCR v1.1 was used to align the clonotypes against IMGT TRBV, TRBD and TRBJ reference segments. The analysis was restricted to V-J combinations with a frequency above 0.0001, which together covered 99.2% of the repertoires. A TCS score was defined as the ratio between F50 (clonal expansion) and ExV (chaos), using BLOSUM62-based TCRdist between CDR3 peptides within each V-J. Welch's t-statistics and random forest reduced just over 500 V-J features to fewer than 15, which were used in a naive Bayes classifier (R e1071). TCRdb's own reprocessing of the public reads used fastp at Q25 and MiXCR and kept productive beta chains. Every CDR3 protein is listed once, alongside the most common genes and DNA of its rows. These V and J calls rely on TCRdb rather than the paper's analysis. The sample profile shows 300,000 or so distinct CDR3 sequences; roughly 18% of them were found once. The top ten clonotypes cover roughly 49% of the sample.

CDR1 and CDR2, looked up from the germline V gene, are SGHRS and YFSETQ. The CDR3 contains 17 residues, cysteine and phenylalanine counted. The only DNA kept is the CDR3, 51 bases in frame from the first base. Between the V and J ends, shortened by 0 bases and 2 bases respectively, the junction contains 17 bases. The rearranged segments are TRBV5-1 and TRBJ1-1, and perhaps TRBD1 as D gene, on 5 matching bases. The receptor was derived from a woman between 50 and 59 years old with Graves' hyperthyroidism. The specimen sequenced was blood. CDR3 sequence: CASSLDQRRGSNTEAFF. The bases read TGCGCCAGCAGCTTGGACCAACGTAGGGGTTCCAACACTGAAGCTTTCTTT.